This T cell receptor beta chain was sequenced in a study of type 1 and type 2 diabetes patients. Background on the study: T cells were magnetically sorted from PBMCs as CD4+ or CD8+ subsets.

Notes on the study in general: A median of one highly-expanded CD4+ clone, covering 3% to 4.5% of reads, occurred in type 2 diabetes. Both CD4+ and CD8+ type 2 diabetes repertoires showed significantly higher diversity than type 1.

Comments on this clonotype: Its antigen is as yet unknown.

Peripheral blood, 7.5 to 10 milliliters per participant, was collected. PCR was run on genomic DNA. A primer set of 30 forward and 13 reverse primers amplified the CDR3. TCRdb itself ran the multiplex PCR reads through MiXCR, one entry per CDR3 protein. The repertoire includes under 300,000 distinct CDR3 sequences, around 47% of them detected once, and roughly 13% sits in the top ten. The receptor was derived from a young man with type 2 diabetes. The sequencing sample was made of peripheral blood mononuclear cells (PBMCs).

DNA for the CDR3: TGTGCCAGCAGCTTAACAGGCGGGGTAAATTCACCCCTCCACTTT. It yields the protein CASSLTGGVNSPLHF. V is TRBV7-2 and J is TRBJ1-6; a weak D match, TRBD1 (5 bases). Germline V gives CDR1 SGHTA, CDR2 FQGNSA. CDR3 size: 15 residues. Trimming shortened V by 2 bases and J by 7 bases, and 12 bases separated the two germline ends.